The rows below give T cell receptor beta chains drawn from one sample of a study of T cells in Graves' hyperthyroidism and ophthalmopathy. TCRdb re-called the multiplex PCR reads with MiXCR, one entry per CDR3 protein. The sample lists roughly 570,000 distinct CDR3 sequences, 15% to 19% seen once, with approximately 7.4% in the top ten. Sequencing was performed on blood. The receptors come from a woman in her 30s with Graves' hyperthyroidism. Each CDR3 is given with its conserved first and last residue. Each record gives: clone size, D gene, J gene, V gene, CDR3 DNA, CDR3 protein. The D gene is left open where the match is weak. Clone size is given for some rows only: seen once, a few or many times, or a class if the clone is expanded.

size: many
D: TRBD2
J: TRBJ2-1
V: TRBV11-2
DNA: TGTGCCAGCAGCTTATCCGGGACTAGGAGTGAGCAGTTCTTC
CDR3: CASSLSGTRSEQFF

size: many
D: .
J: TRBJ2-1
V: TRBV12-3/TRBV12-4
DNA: TGTGCCAGCAGTTTTCTTCTAGCTGAAGGCCCCAGAAAAAGCTCCTACAATGAGCAGTTCTTC
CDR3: CASSFLLAEGPRKSSYNEQFF

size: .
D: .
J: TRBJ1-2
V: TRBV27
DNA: TGTGCCAGCAGGCGGTCGGGGAGCTATGGCTACACCTTC
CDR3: CASRRSGSYGYTF

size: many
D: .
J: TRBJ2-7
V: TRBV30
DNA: TGTGCCTGGAGTGTACCTCCTCCAGCTGCTAACGAGCAGTACTTC
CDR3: CAWSVPPPAANEQYF

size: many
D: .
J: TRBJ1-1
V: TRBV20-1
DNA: TGCAGTGCAATAAACAGGGAGGAGGTGTACACTGAAGCTTTCTTT
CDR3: CSAINREEVYTEAFF

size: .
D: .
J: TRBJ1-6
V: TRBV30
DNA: TGTGCCTGGAGTTTAAGAGGGAATTCACCCCTCCACTTT
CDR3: CAWSLRGNSPLHF

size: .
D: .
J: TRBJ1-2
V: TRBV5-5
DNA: TGTGCCAGCAGCTTAGGGGGTTTCGGCTACACCTTC
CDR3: CASSLGGFGYTF

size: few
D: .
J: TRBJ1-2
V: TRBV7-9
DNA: TGTGCCAGCAGCTTAGTCGTGGAGGATGGCTACACCTTC
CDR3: CASSLVVEDGYTF

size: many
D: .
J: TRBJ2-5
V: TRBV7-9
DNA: TGTGCCAGCAGCTTAGGAGGGGGCGGGGGGCCGGAGACCCAGTACTTC
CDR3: CASSLGGGGGPETQYF

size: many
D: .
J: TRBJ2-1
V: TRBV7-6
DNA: TGTGCCAGCAGCAACCGGGACGGCGGCTACAATGAGCAGTTCTTC
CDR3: CASSNRDGGYNEQFF

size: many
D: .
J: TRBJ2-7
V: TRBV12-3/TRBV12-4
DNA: TGTGCCAGCAGTTTAGGGGGGGTCCGGTACGAGCAGTACTTC
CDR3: CASSLGGVRYEQYF

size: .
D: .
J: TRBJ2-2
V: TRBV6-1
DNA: TGTGCCAGCAGTACAGGGGAGGGAACCGGGGAGCTGTTTTTT
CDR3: CASSTGEGTGELFF

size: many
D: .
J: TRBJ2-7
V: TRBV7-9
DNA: TGTGCCAGCAGCTTGACAGCCGAGCAGTACTTC
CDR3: CASSLTAEQYF